This T cell receptor delta chain was recorded in a study of gamma-delta T cells after stem cell transplantation. The CDR3 contains 13 residues. V lost 9 bases, J lost 1 base, and 14 bases lay in between. Germline V gene data show CDR1 as GEAIGNYY and CDR2 as EKD. With CATT, TCRdb re-called clones from the RT-PCR reads. The sample records under 6,500 delta-chain clones, around 1.9% being singletons. The rearrangement joins TRDV2 to TRDJ1; perhaps TRDD3 as D (6 bases). Sequenced input: gamma-delta T cells. The source of this sequence is a human donor. It is not recorded whose cells these are; they may come from a transplant donor. CDR3 sequence reads: CATVGGSTDKLIF. For the CDR3, the DNA is TGTGCCACCGTAGGGGGAAGCACCGATAAACTCATCTTT.